The 6 T cell receptor beta chains below come from one sample, sequenced in a study of T cells in Graves' hyperthyroidism and ophthalmopathy. Using RNA transcripts as the source, TCR beta CDR3 regions were amplified. Carried out on the TCR CDR3, a first-round RT-PCR used the HTBI primer set. Each CDR3 protein is one row after TCRdb ran MiXCR on the multiplex PCR reads. The data show 500,000 or so distinct CDR3 sequences, 17% seen once. Source material: blood. The receptors here all came from a woman in her late teens or twenties with Graves' ophthalmopathy.

The rearrangement links TRBV20-1 to TRBJ1-2; TRBD1 matches 9 bases. V lost 6 bases and J lost 4; bases outside the gene matches: 18. Germline CDR1 DFQATT, CDR2 SNEGSKA (reference sequence). The CDR3 loop spans 17 amino acids. CDR3 region: CSATPSLGQGVGYGYTF. CDR3 nucleotides: TGCAGTGCAACACCCTCCCTGGGACAGGGAGTTGGCTATGGCTACACCTTC.

This clonotype was seen at least ten times. This chain links TRBV30 with TRBJ2-3; D is ambiguous. This CDR3 has 12 amino acids. Germline CDR1 is GTSNPN and CDR2 is SVGIG (reference sequence). The V gene lost 0 bases and the J gene lost 8 bases, with 9 bases spanning the gap. CDR3 sequence: CAWSVAFGTQYF. Here the CDR3 DNA reads TGTGCCTGGAGTGTGGCCTTCGGTACGCAGTATTTT.

This clonotype was found a few times. The V and J genes are TRBV5-6 and TRBJ1-1; 8 nucleotides match TRBD1. With 1 base clipped from V and 12 bases from J, the junction kept 5 bases outside the gene matches. This CDR3 comprises 12 residues. Germline V lookup: CDR1 SGHDT, CDR2 YYEEEE. The CDR3 coding sequence is TGTGCCAGCAGCTTGCTGGACAGGGATTCTTTCTTT. This encodes CASSLLDRDSFF.

This clonotype has just a few counts. The chain uses TRBV5-4 and TRBJ2-2; TRBD2 matches 10 bases. The CDR3 has 15 residues. With V trimmed by 4 bases and J by 7 bases, 7 bases remained unmatched. Germline V gene lookup returns CDR1 SGHNT and CDR2 YYREEE (reference sequence). CDR3: CASSSGGARNGELFF. CDR3 DNA: TGTGCCAGCAGCAGCGGGGGGGCGCGAAACGGGGAGCTGTTTTTT.

This clonotype was recorded at least ten times. The chain recombines TRBV6-1 with TRBJ1-5; perhaps TRBD1 as D (6 bases). V was shortened by 4 bases and J by 7 bases, with 20 bases between the two germline ends. The germline CDR1 and CDR2 sequences are MNHNS and SASEGT. The CDR3 is 16 amino acids. The CDR3 nucleotides read TGTGCCAGCAGTGGTTATACCGGGACAACGAACCAGCCCCAGCATTTT. Translating gives CASSGYTGTTNQPQHF.

The rearrangement uses TRBV19 and TRBJ2-3; TRBD2 matches 7 bases. This CDR3 is 13 amino acids long. V shed 6 bases, J shed 4 bases, and the junction held 4 bases outside the gene matches. CDR1 LNHDA and CDR2 SQIVND come from the germline V gene (reference sequence). The CDR3 sequence is CASRMTSSDTQYF. CDR3 nucleotides: TGTGCCAGTAGGATGACTAGCTCAGATACGCAGTATTTT.